The 26 T cell receptor beta chains below come from one sample, sequenced in a study of control samples from healthy donors and cancer patients. TCRdb's copy holds only in-frame clones and misses some; the assay was immunoSEQ multiplex PCR. The sample carries 120,000 or so clones, around nine tenths recorded once. Sequences were obtained from blood. Receptors were obtained from a man aged 40-49 years in good health.

This rearrangement joins TRBV11-3 to TRBJ2-3; TRBD1 aligns across 11 bases. Per the germline V gene, CDR1 is SGHNT and CDR2 is YENEEA. The length of the CDR3 is 17 residues. With 2 bases clipped from V and 4 bases from J, the junction kept 8 bases outside the gene matches. The CDR3 DNA sequence: TGTGCCAGCAGCTTACATTCCGGGACAGGGGGATCAGATACGCAGTATTTT. Protein product: CASSLHSGTGGSDTQYF.

CDR3 in DNA: TGCGCCAGCAGCTACAGGAGTAGCTCCTACAATGAGCAGTTCTTC. This encodes CASSYRSSSYNEQFF. The J gene is TRBJ2-1, the V gene TRBV4-3, with a possible D match to TRBD1 (5 bases). Looked up from germline, CDR1 is LGHNA and CDR2 is YSLEER. This CDR3 has 15 amino acids. The V end lost 5 bases, the J end lost 0 bases, and 11 bases lay between the germline ends.

V usage is TRBV9 and J usage is TRBJ1-1; TRBD1 is a possible D gene (6 bases). Trimming removed 1 base at V and 3 bases at J, with 7 bases between. The germline gives CDR1 SGDLS, CDR2 YYNGEE. The CDR3 runs to 13 residues. Here the CDR3 DNA reads TGTGCCAGCAGCGTAAAGGGGGACACTGAAGCTTTCTTT. Protein product: CASSVKGDTEAFF.

CDR3: CASSGRTTDTEAFF. The CDR3 DNA is TGCGCCAGCAGCGGTAGGACGACGGACACTGAAGCTTTCTTT. The chain recombines TRBV5-1 with TRBJ1-1; unclear D gene. Trimming pared 4 bases from V and 3 bases from J, leaving 13 bases between. CDR3 length: 14 residues. The germline CDR1 and CDR2 sequences are SGHRS and YFSETQ.

The chain is built from TRBV21-1 and TRBJ2-7; the table assigns TRBD1, which was not confirmed against the DNA. TRBV21-1 is shown as a pseudogene. This CDR3 spans 15 amino acids. The CDR3 DNA is TGTGCCAGCAGCAGGGGGACAGGGGATGGAGAGGAGCAGTACTTC. It specifies CASSRGTGDGEEQYF.

The chain links TRBV23-1 to TRBJ2-5; 12 bases agree with TRBD2. TRBV23-1 is an ORF; its function is uncertain. With V trimmed by 9 bases and J by 1 base, 12 bases remained unmatched. The CDR3 has 17 amino acids. CDR3 amino acids: CASYAGTSGGPQETQYF. CDR3 sequence (DNA): TGCGCCAGTTACGCGGGCACTAGCGGGGGGCCCCAAGAGACCCAGTACTTC.

The gene calls are TRBV18 and TRBJ1-3; the D is unclear. CDR1 KGHSH and CDR2 LQKENI come from the germline V gene. This CDR3 has 16 residues. Trimming left V 5 bases short and J 0 bases short, with 14 bases between. The CDR3 DNA reads TGTGCCAGCTCAACATTACAACAGATCTCTGGAAACACCATATATTTT. Its protein is CASSTLQQISGNTIYF.

The V and J genes are TRBV11-3 and TRBJ2-7; D gene uncertain. The CDR3 covers 11 residues. Between the trimmed V and J ends, which lost 2 bases and 3 bases, there was a span of 2 bases. CDR1 is SGHNT, CDR2 YENEEA, per germline. CDR3 nucleotides: TGTGCCAGCAGCTTAAACTACGAGCAGTACTTC. It encodes CASSLNYEQYF.

This chain uses TRBV6-5 with TRBJ2-7; either TRBD1 or TRBD2 may supply D (5 bases each). CDR1 is MNHEY, CDR2 SVGAGI, per germline. The CDR3 is made up of 15 amino acids. Trimming shortened V by 9 bases and J by 0 bases, and 18 bases separated the two germline ends. CDR3 region: CASVQPGRLSYEQYF. The CDR3 nucleotides are TGTGCCAGTGTTCAGCCGGGACGCCTCTCCTACGAGCAGTACTTC.

This chain joins TRBV12-3 or TRBV12-4 and TRBJ1-2; TRBD1 might be the D (5 bases). The CDR3 loop spans 13 amino acids. The ends were cut back, 5 bases at V and 8 bases at J, with 15 bases in the middle. DNA for the CDR3: TGTGCCAGCAGTCAGAGGACAAGGATAGGCTACACCTTC. Encoded protein: CASSQRTRIGYTF.

The sample holds one count of this clone. This chain uses TRBV6-2 or TRBV6-3 with TRBJ1-2; no clear D. The CDR3 sequence is 12 residues long. Trimming removed 0 bases at V and 8 bases at J, with 7 bases between. In germline, CDR1 is MNHEY, CDR2 SVGEGT. Here the CDR3 reads CASSYSKGGYTF. CDR3 in DNA: TGTGCCAGCAGTTACTCGAAGGGAGGCTACACCTTC.

The chain recombines TRBV11-2 with TRBJ2-1; tentative D call: TRBD1 (5 bases). The CDR3 spans 11 residues. Per germline, CDR1 SGHAT and CDR2 FQNNGV. V lost 5 bases and J 10 bases, leaving 9 bases between the germline ends. The DNA for the CDR3 is TGTGCCAGCAGCCCCTGGACAGAGCAGTTCTTC. It yields the protein CASSPWTEQFF. Looking up the rest from reference TRBV11-2 and TRBJ2-1 gives the full variable domain: EAGVAQSPRYKIIEKRQSVAFWCNPISGHATLYWYQQILGQGPKLLIQFQNNGVVDDSQLPKDRFSAERLKGVDSTLKIQPAKLEDSAVYLCASSPWTEQFFGPGTRLTVL.

The chain employs TRBV3-1 (or the pseudogene TRBV3-2) and TRBJ2-7; a possible D gene is TRBD1 (6 bases). Germline-derived CDR1 and CDR2 are LGHDT and YNNKEL (reference sequence). The germline V and J ends were trimmed by 6 bases and 5 bases, with 20 bases remaining between them. The CDR3 has 15 amino acids. The CDR3 DNA sequence: TGTGCCAGCAGACCAAATACAGGGTTCAGCCACGAGCAGTACTTC. Protein sequence: CASRPNTGFSHEQYF.

This chain connects TRBV19 to TRBJ1-5, with D perhaps matching TRBD1 (5 bases). Germline V gene sequence: CDR1 LNHDA, CDR2 SQIVND (reference sequence). V was cut by 1 base and J by 5 bases, with 12 bases left in between. This CDR3 has 15 amino acids. CDR3 in DNA: TGTGCCAGTAGTATAGTCTACCGGGGCGATCAGCCCCAGCATTTT. This encodes CASSIVYRGDQPQHF.

This clone was seen just once. V is TRBV6-6 and J is TRBJ1-2, with 7 bases that match TRBD1. The CDR3 is made up of 14 amino acids. Germline V gene data show CDR1 as MNHNY and CDR2 as SVGAGI (reference sequence). V lost 5 bases and J lost 4; bases outside the gene matches: 7. CDR3: CASSKQQGTYGYTF. In nucleotides, the CDR3 is TGTGCCAGCAGTAAACAACAGGGGACCTATGGCTACACCTTC.

V and J are TRBV12-5 and TRBJ2-3; 8 positions agree with TRBD2. CDR1 is LGHNT and CDR2 is FRNRAP in the germline V gene. The J segment lost 3 bases and the V segment lost 0 bases, leaving 8 bases of the junction unmatched. CDR3 size: 17 residues. CDR3 region: CASGLVLSGGGTDTQYF. Written as DNA, the CDR3 is TGTGCTAGTGGTTTGGTACTCTCCGGCGGGGGGACAGATACGCAGTATTTT.

The rearrangement joins TRBV6-5 to TRBJ1-1; the D gene is possibly TRBD1 (6 bases). CDR3 size: 14 residues. CDR1 MNHEY and CDR2 SVGAGI come from the germline V gene. V was shortened by 6 bases and J by 0 bases, with 11 bases between the two germline ends. The CDR3 region is CASSPGTLNTEAFF. The CDR3 DNA reads TGTGCCAGCAGCCCCGGGACACTGAACACTGAAGCTTTCTTT.

This chain links TRBV14 with TRBJ1-5; D perhaps matches TRBD1 (6 bases). The length of the CDR3 is 15 residues. The germline CDR1 and CDR2 sequences are SGHDN and FVKESK. V shed 3 bases and J shed 7 bases, with 16 bases lying between them. The chain's CDR3 is CASSQAGGLDQPQHF. Here the CDR3 DNA reads TGTGCCAGCAGCCAGGCGGGGGGGCTGGACCAGCCCCAGCATTTT.

This clone appeared once. The V call is TRBV4-2, the J call TRBJ1-6; no definite D call. The CDR3 covers 16 residues. Germline loops: CDR1 LGHNA, CDR2 YNFKEQ. Trimming stripped 6 bases from V and 5 bases from J, with 17 bases between. The CDR3 DNA follows: TGTGCCAGCAGTTTAACCCGGGCCTCTCATAATTCACCCCTCCACTTT. Residues: CASSLTRASHNSPLHF.

This chain links TRBV12-3 or TRBV12-4 with TRBJ1-3, with no clear D. Trimming left V 7 bases short and J 4 bases short, with 11 bases between. The CDR3 covers 13 residues. The CDR3 nucleotides are TGTGCCAGCAACCCGACGGGGGGAAACACCATATATTTT. It codes for CASNPTGGNTIYF.

As concerns this clone: Different DNA sequences within this sample yield the same CDR3. The chain carries TRBV24-1 and TRBJ1-2; 7 nucleotides agree with TRBD1. The CDR3 covers 14 residues. Trimming removed 4 bases from V and 4 bases from J; junction bases left unmatched: 5. The germline gives CDR1 KGHDR, CDR2 SFDVKD. The CDR3 loop is CATSDPGTVYGYTF. The DNA of the CDR3 is TGTGCCACCAGTGACCCCGGGACAGTCTATGGCTACACCTTC.

This clone has only a few counts. The chain has TRBV5-1 and TRBJ1-4; D remains unclear. The CDR3 loop spans 13 amino acids. V dropped 7 bases and J dropped 3 bases, with 10 bases sitting between them. CDR1 and CDR2 from the germline V gene are SGHRS and YFSETQ. CDR3 in DNA: TGCGCCAGCCAACCCGGCCCTAATGAAAAACTGTTTTTT. Protein product: CASQPGPNEKLFF.

The gene calls are TRBV7-8 and TRBJ2-2; TRBD1 matches 8 bases. Losses at the gene ends were 3 bases for V and 6 bases for J; bases not matched to a gene: 15. This CDR3 region has 18 residues. Germline-derived CDR1 and CDR2 are SGHVS and FQNEAQ. The CDR3: CASSFITGTGFTAGELFF. CDR3 nucleotide sequence: TGTGCCAGCAGCTTCATAACCGGGACAGGTTTTACGGCCGGGGAGCTGTTTTTT.

The chain recombines TRBV7-2 with TRBJ2-2; no clear D. This CDR3 has 15 residues. CDR1 is SGHTA, CDR2 FQGNSA, per germline. Trimming took 1 base from V and 4 from J, leaving 10 bases between them. The CDR3 region has the DNA TGTGCCAGCAGCTTAGTCCCCTATTCCACCGGGGAGCTGTTTTTT. This codes for CASSLVPYSTGELFF. Complete variable domain (other parts from reference TRBV7-2 and TRBJ2-2): GAGVSQSPSNKVTEKGKDVELRCDPISGHTALYWYRQSLGQGLEFLIYFQGNSAPDKSGLPSDRFSAERTGGSVSTLTIQRTQQEDSAVYLCASSLVPYSTGELFFGEGSRLTVL.

This chain links TRBV5-1 with TRBJ1-2, with D possibly matching TRBD1 (5 bases). Trimming left V 2 bases short and J 3 bases short, with 11 bases between. The germline V gene has CDR1 SGHRS and CDR2 YFSETQ. The CDR3 extends over 14 amino acids. CDR3 protein: CASSFTPTDYGYTF. In DNA, the CDR3 is TGCGCCAGCAGCTTTACCCCGACAGACTATGGCTACACCTTC.

The chain employs TRBV3-1 (or the pseudogene TRBV3-2) and TRBJ2-3, with 9 bases that match TRBD2. CDR1 and CDR2 from the germline V gene are LGHDT and YNNKEL (reference sequence). The V segment lost 0 bases and the J segment 3 bases; nucleotides outside the gene matches: 4. This CDR3 has 16 amino acids. DNA of the CDR3: TGTGCCAGCAGCCAAGATCTGGCGGGGGGGACAGATACGCAGTATTTT. Its translation: CASSQDLAGGTDTQYF.